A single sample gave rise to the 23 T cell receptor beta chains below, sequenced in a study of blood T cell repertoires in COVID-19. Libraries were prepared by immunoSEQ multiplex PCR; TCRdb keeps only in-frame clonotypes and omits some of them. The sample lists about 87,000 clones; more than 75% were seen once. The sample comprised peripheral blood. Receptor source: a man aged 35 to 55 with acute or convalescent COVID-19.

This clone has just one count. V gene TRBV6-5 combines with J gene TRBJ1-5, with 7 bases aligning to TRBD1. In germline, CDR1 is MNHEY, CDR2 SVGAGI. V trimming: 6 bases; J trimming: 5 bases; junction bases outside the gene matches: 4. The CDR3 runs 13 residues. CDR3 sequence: CASRATGDQPQHF. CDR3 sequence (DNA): TGTGCCAGCAGAGCCACAGGGGATCAGCCCCAGCATTTT.

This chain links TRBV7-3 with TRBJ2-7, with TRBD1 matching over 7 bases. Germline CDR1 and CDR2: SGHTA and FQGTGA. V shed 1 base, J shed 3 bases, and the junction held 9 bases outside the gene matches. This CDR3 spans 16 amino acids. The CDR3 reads CASSLKPPGTDYEQYF. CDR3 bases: TGTGCCAGCAGCTTAAAACCCCCCGGGACAGACTACGAGCAGTACTTC.

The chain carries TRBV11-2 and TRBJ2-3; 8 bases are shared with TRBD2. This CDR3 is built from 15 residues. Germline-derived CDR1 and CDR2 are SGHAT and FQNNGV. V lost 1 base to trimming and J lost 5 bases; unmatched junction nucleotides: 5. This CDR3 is CASSLAGGQRDTQYF. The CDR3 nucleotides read TGTGCCAGCAGCTTAGCGGGGGGGCAAAGAGATACGCAGTATTTT. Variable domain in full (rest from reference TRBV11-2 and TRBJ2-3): EAGVAQSPRYKIIEKRQSVAFWCNPISGHATLYWYQQILGQGPKLLIQFQNNGVVDDSQLPKDRFSAERLKGVDSTLKIQPAKLEDSAVYLCASSLAGGQRDTQYFGPGTRLTVL.

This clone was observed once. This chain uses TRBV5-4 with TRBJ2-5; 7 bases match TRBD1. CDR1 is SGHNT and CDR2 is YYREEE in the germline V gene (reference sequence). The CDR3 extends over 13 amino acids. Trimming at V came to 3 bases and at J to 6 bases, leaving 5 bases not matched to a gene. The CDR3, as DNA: TGTGCCAGCAGCTCAAGACAGGGCCAGACCCAGTACTTC. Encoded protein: CASSSRQGQTQYF.

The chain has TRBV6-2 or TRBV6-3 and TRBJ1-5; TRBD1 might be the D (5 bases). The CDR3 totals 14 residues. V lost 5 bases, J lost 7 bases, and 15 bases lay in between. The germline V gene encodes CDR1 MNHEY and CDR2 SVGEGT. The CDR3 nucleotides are TGTGCCAGCAGTAGGTCGGTAGGGGAACAGCCCCAGCATTTT. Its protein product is CASSRSVGEQPQHF.

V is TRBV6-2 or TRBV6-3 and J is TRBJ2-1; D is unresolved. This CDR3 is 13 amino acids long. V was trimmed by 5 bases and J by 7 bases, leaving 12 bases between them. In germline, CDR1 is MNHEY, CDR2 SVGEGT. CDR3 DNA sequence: TGTGCCAGCAGTCCCCCCCTTCGGAATGAGCAGTTCTTC. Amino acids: CASSPPLRNEQFF.

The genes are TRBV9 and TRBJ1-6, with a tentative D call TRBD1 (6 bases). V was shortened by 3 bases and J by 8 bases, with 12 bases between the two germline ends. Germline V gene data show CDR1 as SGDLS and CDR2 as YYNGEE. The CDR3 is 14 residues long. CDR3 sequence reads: CASSGGQRHSPLHF. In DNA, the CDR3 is TGTGCCAGCAGCGGAGGACAGAGACATTCACCCCTCCACTTT.

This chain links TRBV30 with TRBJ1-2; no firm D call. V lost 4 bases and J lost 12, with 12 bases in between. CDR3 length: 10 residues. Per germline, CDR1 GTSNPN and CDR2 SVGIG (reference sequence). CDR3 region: CAWIALYHTF. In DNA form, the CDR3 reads TGTGCCTGGATCGCGCTTTATCACACCTTC.

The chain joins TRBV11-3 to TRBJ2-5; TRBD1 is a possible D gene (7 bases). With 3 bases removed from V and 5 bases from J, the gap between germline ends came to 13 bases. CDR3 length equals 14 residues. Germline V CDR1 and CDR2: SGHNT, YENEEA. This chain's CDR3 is CASSLTRGAETQYF. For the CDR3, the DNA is TGTGCCAGCAGCTTGACCAGGGGGGCGGAGACCCAGTACTTC.

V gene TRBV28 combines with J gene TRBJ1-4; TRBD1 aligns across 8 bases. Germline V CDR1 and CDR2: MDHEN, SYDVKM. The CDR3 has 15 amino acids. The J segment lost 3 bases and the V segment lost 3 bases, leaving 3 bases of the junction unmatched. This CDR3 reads CASSFLQGANEKLFF. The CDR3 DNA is TGTGCCAGCAGTTTCCTACAGGGGGCTAATGAAAAACTGTTTTTT.

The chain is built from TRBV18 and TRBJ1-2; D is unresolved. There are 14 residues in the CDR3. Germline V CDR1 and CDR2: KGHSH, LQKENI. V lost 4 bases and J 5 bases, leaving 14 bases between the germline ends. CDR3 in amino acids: CASSQEGNAYGYTF. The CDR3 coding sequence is TGTGCCAGCTCACAGGAGGGAAATGCTTATGGCTACACCTTC. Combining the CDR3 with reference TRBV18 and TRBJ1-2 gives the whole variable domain NAGVMQNPRHLVRRRGQEARLRCSPMKGHSHVYWYRQLPEEGLKFMVYLQKENIIDESGMPKERFSAEFPKEGPSILRIQQVVRGDSAAYFCASSQEGNAYGYTFGSGTRLTVV.

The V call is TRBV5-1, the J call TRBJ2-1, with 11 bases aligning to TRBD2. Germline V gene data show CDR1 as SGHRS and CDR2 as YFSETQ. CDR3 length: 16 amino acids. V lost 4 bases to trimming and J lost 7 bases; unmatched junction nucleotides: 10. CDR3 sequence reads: CASSPATSGRGNEQFF. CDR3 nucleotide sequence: TGCGCCAGCAGCCCGGCTACTAGCGGGAGAGGGAATGAGCAGTTCTTC.

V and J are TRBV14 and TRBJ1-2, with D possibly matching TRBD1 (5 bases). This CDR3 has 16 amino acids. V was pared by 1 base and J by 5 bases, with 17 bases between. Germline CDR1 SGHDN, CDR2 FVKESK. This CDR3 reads CASSQVSFAGTYGYTF. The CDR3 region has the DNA TGTGCCAGCAGCCAAGTTTCCTTCGCAGGGACTTATGGCTACACCTTC. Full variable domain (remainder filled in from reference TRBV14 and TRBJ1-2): EAGVTQFPSHSVIEKGQTVTLRCDPISGHDNLYWYRRVMGKEIKFLLHFVKESKQDESGMPNNRFLAERTGGTYSTLKVQPAELEDSGVYFCASSQVSFAGTYGYTFGSGTRLTVV.

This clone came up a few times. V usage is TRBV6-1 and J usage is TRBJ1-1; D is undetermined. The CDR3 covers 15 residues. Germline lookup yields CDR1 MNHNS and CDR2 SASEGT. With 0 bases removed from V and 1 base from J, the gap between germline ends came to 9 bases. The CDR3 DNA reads TGTGCCAGCAGTGAAGCAAGGGCGGGGAACACTGAAGCTTTCTTT. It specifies CASSEARAGNTEAFF.

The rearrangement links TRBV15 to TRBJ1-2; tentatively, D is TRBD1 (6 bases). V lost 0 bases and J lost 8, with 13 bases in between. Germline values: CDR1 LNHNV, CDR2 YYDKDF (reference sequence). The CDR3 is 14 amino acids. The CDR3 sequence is CATSRERQVGGYTF. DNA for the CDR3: TGTGCCACCAGCAGAGAAAGACAGGTCGGGGGCTACACCTTC.

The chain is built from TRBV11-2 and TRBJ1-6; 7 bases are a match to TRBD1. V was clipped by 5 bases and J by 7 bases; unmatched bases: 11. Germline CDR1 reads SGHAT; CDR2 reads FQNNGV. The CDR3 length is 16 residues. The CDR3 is CASSRRVGTENSPLHF. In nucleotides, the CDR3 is TGTGCCAGCAGCAGAAGGGTTGGGACAGAAAATTCACCCCTCCACTTT.

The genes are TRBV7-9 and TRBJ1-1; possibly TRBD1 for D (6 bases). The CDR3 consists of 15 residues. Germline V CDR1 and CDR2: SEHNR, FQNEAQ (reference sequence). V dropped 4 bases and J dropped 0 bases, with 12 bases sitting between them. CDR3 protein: CASSYLGQLNTEAFF. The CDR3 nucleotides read TGTGCCAGCAGCTATTTAGGACAGTTGAACACTGAAGCTTTCTTT. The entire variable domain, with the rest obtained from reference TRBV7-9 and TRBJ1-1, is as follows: DTGVSQNPRHKITKRGQNVTFRCDPISEHNRLYWYRQTLGQGPEFLTYFQNEAQLEKSRLLSDRFSAERPKGSFSTLEIQRTEQGDSAMYLCASSYLGQLNTEAFFGQGTRLTVV.

CDR3 sequence reads: CASSLGAGGIYEQYF. CDR3 nucleotide sequence: TGTGCCAGCAGCTTAGGGGCAGGGGGAATCTACGAGCAGTACTTC. The chain combines TRBV7-8 with TRBJ2-7; 7 bases line up with TRBD1. Germline CDR1 reads SGHVS; CDR2 reads FQNEAQ. Trimming removed 1 base from V and 3 bases from J; junction bases left unmatched: 6. The CDR3 has 15 residues.

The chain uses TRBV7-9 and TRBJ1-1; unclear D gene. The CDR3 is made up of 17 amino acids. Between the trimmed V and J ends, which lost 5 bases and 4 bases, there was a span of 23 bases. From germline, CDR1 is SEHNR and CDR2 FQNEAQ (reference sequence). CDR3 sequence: CASSPYVSQGPSTEAFF. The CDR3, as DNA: TGTGCCAGCAGCCCATATGTTTCGCAAGGCCCTAGCACTGAAGCTTTCTTT.

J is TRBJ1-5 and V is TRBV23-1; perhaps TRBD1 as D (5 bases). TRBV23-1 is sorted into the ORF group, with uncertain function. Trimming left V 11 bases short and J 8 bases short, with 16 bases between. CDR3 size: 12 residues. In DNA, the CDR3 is TGCGCCTTCAGGGTTATGGGAAAGCCCCAGCATTTT. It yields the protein CAFRVMGKPQHF.

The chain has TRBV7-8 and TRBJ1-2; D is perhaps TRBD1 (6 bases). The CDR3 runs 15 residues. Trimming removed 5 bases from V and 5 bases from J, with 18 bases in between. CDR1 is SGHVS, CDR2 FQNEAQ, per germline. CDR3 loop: CASSQQGLKRYGYTF. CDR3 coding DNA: TGTGCCAGCAGCCAACAGGGTCTCAAGAGGTATGGCTACACCTTC.

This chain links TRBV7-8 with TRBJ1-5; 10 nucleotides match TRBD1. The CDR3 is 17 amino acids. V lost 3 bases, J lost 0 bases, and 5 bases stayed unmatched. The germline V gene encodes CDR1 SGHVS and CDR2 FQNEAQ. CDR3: CASSFGGQGNSNQPQHF. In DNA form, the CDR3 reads TGTGCCAGCAGCTTCGGGGGACAGGGGAATAGCAATCAGCCCCAGCATTTT.

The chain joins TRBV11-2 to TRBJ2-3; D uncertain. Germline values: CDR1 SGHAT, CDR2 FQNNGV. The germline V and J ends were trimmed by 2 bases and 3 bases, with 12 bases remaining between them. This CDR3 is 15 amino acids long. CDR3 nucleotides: TGTGCCAGCAGCTTATCATTTAGTAGTACAGATACGCAGTATTTT. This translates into CASSLSFSSTDTQYF.